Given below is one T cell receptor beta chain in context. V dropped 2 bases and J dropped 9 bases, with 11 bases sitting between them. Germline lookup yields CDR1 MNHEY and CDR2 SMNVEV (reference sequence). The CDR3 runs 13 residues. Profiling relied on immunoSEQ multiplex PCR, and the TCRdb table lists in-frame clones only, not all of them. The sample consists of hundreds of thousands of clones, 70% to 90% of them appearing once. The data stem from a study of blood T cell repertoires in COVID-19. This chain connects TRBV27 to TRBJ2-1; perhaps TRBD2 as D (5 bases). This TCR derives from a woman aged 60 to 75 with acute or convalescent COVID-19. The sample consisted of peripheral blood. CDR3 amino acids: CASSLGQAGEQFF. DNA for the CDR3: TGTGCCAGCAGTTTAGGGCAGGCGGGTGAGCAGTTCTTC.